This T cell receptor beta chain was documented in a study of shared clonotypes between healthy human individuals. Study outcomes and limitations: Having only a few donors restricted how much genetic and exposure-history diversity was captured.

With 4 bases clipped from V and 3 bases from J, the junction kept 4 bases outside the gene matches. The CDR3 consists of 14 residues. Looked up from germline, CDR1 is SGHNT and CDR2 is YYREEE (reference sequence). Generated by immunoSEQ multiplex PCR, the TCRdb table keeps only in-frame clones and is missing some. The data show hundreds of thousands of clones, more than 95% seen once. Comment on this clone: Its antigen is as yet unknown.

Sequencing was done on a sample of naive CD4+ T cells sorted from blood. Subset defined: CD45RA+ positively selected. The TCR sequence derives from a woman aged 30 to 39 in good health. The rearrangement uses TRBV5-4 and TRBJ2-7, with 10 bases identical to TRBD2. The CDR3 reads CASSHSSGGYEQYF. The CDR3, as DNA: TGTGCCAGCAGCCATTCTAGCGGGGGCTACGAGCAGTACTTC.